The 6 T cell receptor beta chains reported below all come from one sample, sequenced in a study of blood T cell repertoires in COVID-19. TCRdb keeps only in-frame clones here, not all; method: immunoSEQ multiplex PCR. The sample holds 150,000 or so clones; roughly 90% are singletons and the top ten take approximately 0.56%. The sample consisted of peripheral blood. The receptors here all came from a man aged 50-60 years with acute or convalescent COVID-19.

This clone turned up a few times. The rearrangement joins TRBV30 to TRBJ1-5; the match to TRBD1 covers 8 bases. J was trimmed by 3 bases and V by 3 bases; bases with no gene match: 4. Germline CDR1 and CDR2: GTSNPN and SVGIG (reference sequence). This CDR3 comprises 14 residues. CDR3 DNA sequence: TGTGCCTGGAGCAGGACAGGGTCCAATCAGCCCCAGCATTTT. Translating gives CAWSRTGSNQPQHF.

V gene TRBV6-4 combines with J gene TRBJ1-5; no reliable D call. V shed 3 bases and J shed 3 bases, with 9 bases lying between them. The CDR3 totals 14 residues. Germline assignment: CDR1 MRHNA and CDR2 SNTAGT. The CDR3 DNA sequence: TGTGCCAGCAGTGAATCCCAGGCCAATCAGCCCCAGCATTTT. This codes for CASSESQANQPQHF.

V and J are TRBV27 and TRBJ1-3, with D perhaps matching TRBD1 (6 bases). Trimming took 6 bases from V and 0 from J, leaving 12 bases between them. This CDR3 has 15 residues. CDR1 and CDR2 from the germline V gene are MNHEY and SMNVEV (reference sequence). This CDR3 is CASSRTAVSGNTIYF. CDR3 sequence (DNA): TGTGCCAGCAGCCGGACAGCCGTCTCTGGAAACACCATATATTTT.

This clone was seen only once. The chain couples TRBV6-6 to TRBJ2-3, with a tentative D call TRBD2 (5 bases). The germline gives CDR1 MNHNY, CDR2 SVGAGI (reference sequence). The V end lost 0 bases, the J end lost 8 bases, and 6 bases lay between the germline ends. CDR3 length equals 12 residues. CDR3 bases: TGTGCCAGCAGTTACTCGAGCGGTACGCAGTATTTT. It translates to CASSYSSGTQYF.

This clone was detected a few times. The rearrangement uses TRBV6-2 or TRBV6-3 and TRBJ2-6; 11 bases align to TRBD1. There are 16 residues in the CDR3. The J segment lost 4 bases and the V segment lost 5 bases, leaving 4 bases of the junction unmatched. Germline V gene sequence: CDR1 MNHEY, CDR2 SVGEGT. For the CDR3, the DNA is TGTGCCAGCAGTGCGGACAGGGGGCTAGGGGCCAACGTCCTGACTTTC. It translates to CASSADRGLGANVLTF.

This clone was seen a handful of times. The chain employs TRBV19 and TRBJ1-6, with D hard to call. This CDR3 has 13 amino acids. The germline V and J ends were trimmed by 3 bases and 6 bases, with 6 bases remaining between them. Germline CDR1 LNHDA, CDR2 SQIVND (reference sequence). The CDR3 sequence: CASSMAVNSPLHF. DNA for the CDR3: TGTGCCAGTAGTATGGCAGTTAATTCACCCCTCCACTTT.